This TCR beta chain was documented in a study of human T cells and chemical hapten exposure. This clonotype was recorded at least ten times. V lost 9 bases and J 1 base, leaving 11 bases between the germline ends. CDR3 length equals 13 residues. This sample's time point: pre-sensitization, week 0. Stated treatment: therapeutic diphenylcyclopropenone sensitization with weekly scalp DPC. Someone pulled total RNA out of unfractionated whole blood. TCRdb re-called the RACE reads through MiXCR, storing one row per CDR3 protein. This table holds 300,000 to 400,000 distinct CDR3 sequences, more than 4.5% found once.

This sequence originates from a woman aged 45 to 65 with alopecia areata. Some clones in this sample may be carry-over from other donors' samples. The chain employs TRBV12-3 or TRBV12-4 and TRBJ2-3; TRBD2 might be the D (5 bases). The sequences come from whole blood, collected in connection with sensitization to the hapten diphenylcyclopropenone (DPC). The CDR3 loop reads CASRRAGTDTQYF. DNA for the CDR3: TGTGCCAGTCGAAGAGCGGGCACAGATACGCAGTATTTT.